Here is one TCR beta chain with its context. Antigen unknown. The record originates from a study of OX40 agonist ivuxolimab in advanced cancers. Study-level background: Antecedent anti-PD-1, anti-PD-L1 or anti-CTLA-4 therapy was permissible, with around 40% having received some. Points from the study as a whole: More expanded clones were seen, on average, in CD8+ T cells than in CD4+.

Here immunoSEQ multiplex PCR was the method, and the copy in TCRdb shows in-frame clones only, minus some. Of 60,000 or so clones listed, 75% to 90% are singletons. Germline assignment: CDR1 SGHNT and CDR2 YYREEE (reference sequence). The germline V and J ends were trimmed by 4 bases and 4 bases, with 9 bases remaining between them. There are 13 residues in the CDR3. V is TRBV5-4 and J is TRBJ2-1; D unclear. This receptor was obtained from an adult with an advanced solid tumor such as melanoma, head and neck, liver or kidney cancer. The specimen was CD4+ or CD8+ T cells sorted from blood, collected in a trial of the OX40 agonist ivuxolimab. The CDR3 protein is CASSLPAYNEQFF. The CDR3 DNA is TGTGCCAGCAGCCTCCCTGCGTACAATGAGCAGTTCTTC.